Each of the 21 T cell receptor beta chains below was sequenced from the same sample in a study of blood T cell repertoires in COVID-19. Clones were read by immunoSEQ multiplex PCR, and TCRdb kept only the in-frame ones, dropping some. The sample lists 110,000 or so clones; roughly 81% were seen once. The specimen was peripheral blood. These TCRs come from a man aged 35-49 years with acute or convalescent COVID-19.

The count of this clone is one. CDR3 in amino acids: CASSQAVLSLPYRDTEAFF. CDR3 DNA: TGTGCCAGCAGCCAAGCGGTTCTCTCCCTGCCCTACCGGGACACTGAAGCTTTCTTT. This chain links TRBV14 with TRBJ1-1, with no clear D. CDR3 length: 19 residues. Germline CDR1 reads SGHDN; CDR2 reads FVKESK. Between the trimmed V and J ends, which lost 1 base and 3 bases, there was a span of 24 bases.

This rearrangement joins TRBV20-1 to TRBJ2-3; 13 bases line up with TRBD2. CDR1 and CDR2 (germline): DFQATT, SNEGSKA (reference sequence). With V trimmed by 3 bases and J by 4 bases, 1 base remained unmatched. This CDR3 spans 14 amino acids. The CDR3 here is CSASGTSGADTQYF. The CDR3 coding sequence is TGCAGTGCTAGTGGGACTAGCGGGGCAGATACGCAGTATTTT.

The V gene is TRBV11-2, the J gene TRBJ2-3, with 7 nucleotides matching TRBD1. The CDR3 spans 13 residues. Germline CDR1 SGHAT, CDR2 FQNNGV. After removal of 1 base from V and 9 bases from J, the junction contained 4 bases not matched to a gene. Written as DNA, the CDR3 is TGTGCCAGCAGCTTAGGTCAACAGGGGACGCAGTATTTT. Translation gives CASSLGQQGTQYF. Full variable domain (missing parts from reference TRBV11-2 and TRBJ2-3): EAGVAQSPRYKIIEKRQSVAFWCNPISGHATLYWYQQILGQGPKLLIQFQNNGVVDDSQLPKDRFSAERLKGVDSTLKIQPAKLEDSAVYLCASSLGQQGTQYFGPGTRLTVL.

On this clone itself: Other DNA sequences in this specimen translate into the identical CDR3. The chain carries TRBV7-2 and TRBJ2-7; D perhaps matches TRBD2 (6 bases). The CDR3 sequence is 13 residues long. The germline V gene has CDR1 SGHTA and CDR2 FQGNSA. Trimming removed 3 bases from V and 0 bases from J, with 6 bases in between. CDR3 coding DNA: TGTGCCAGCAGCTTGGGACTCTCCTACGAGCAGTACTTC. It specifies CASSLGLSYEQYF.

The chain links TRBV20-1 to TRBJ2-3, with TRBD2 matching over 8 bases. From germline, CDR1 is DFQATT and CDR2 SNEGSKA (reference sequence). With 3 bases clipped from V and 0 bases from J, the junction kept 8 bases outside the gene matches. The CDR3 is 16 residues long. The CDR3: CSASFPGGRSTDTQYF. CDR3 in DNA: TGCAGTGCTAGTTTCCCGGGGGGGCGCAGCACAGATACGCAGTATTTT.

The chain uses TRBV5-1 and TRBJ1-3; no clear D gene. V was cut by 1 base and J by 0 bases, with 8 bases left in between. The germline gives CDR1 SGHRS, CDR2 YFSETQ. The CDR3 extends over 15 amino acids. CDR3: CASSLTAYSGNTIYF. The CDR3 nucleotides read TGCGCCAGCAGCTTGACAGCTTACTCTGGAAACACCATATATTTT.

V gene TRBV23-1 combines with J gene TRBJ2-6; weak D call: TRBD1 (6 bases). TRBV23-1 is assigned to the ORF class and has an uncertain function. There are 22 residues in the CDR3. V lost 4 bases to trimming and J lost 2 bases, with 30 bases between them. The CDR3, as DNA: TGCGCCAGCAGTCCCAGGTCCCATTGGACAGCATGTTCCCCCCCTGGGGCCAACGTCCTGACTTTC. Its protein is CASSPRSHWTACSPPGANVLTF.

The rearrangement uses TRBV12-3 or TRBV12-4 and TRBJ1-2; TRBD1 aligns across 10 bases. Trimming at V came to 6 bases and at J to 6 bases, leaving 1 base not matched to a gene. The CDR3 spans 12 residues. In DNA, the CDR3 is TGTGCCAGCAGCGGGACAGGGGATGGCTACACCTTC. Its protein is CASSGTGDGYTF.

The genes are TRBV19 and TRBJ2-2, with D tentatively TRBD2 (7 bases). Germline V gene sequence: CDR1 LNHDA, CDR2 SQIVND (reference sequence). This CDR3 contains 17 residues. Trimming left V 7 bases short and J 2 bases short, with 20 bases between. The DNA for the CDR3 is TGTGCCAGTACCGGTGGCTGGGGCGGGGGCAACACCGGGGAGCTGTTTTTT. This encodes CASTGGWGGGNTGELFF.

The chain is built from TRBV7-8 and TRBJ2-7; 7 bases align to TRBD1. Germline assignment: CDR1 SGHVS and CDR2 FQNEAQ. The length of the CDR3 is 16 residues. With 0 bases clipped from V and 6 bases from J, the junction kept 11 bases outside the gene matches. CDR3 bases: TGTGCCAGCAGCTTAGCGCCTCTGACAGGGCTCAGCGAGCAGTACTTC. Protein product: CASSLAPLTGLSEQYF.

The V gene is TRBV10-3, the J gene TRBJ1-1; 7 bases are a match to TRBD1. V was pared by 4 bases and J by 6 bases, with 8 bases of the junction left unmatched. In germline, CDR1 is ENHRY, CDR2 SYGVKD. The length of the CDR3 is 14 residues. In nucleotides, the CDR3 is TGTGCCATCAGTGGTTACGACAGGGAGGCTGAAGCTTTCTTT. Translated, it gives CAISGYDREAEAFF.

The rearrangement uses TRBV23-1 and TRBJ1-1; TRBD1 matches 7 bases. TRBV23-1 is annotated as an ORF whose role is uncertain. Trimming took 3 bases from V and 3 from J; bases not matched to a gene: 7. This CDR3 spans 15 amino acids. The CDR3, as DNA: TGCGCCAGCAGTCACGTGGGACAGCTAGACACTGAAGCTTTCTTT. It codes for CASSHVGQLDTEAFF.

This clone was picked up a small number of times. This rearrangement joins TRBV7-9 to TRBJ1-1, with D perhaps TRBD1 (5 bases). The CDR3 sequence is 13 residues long. Trimming took 1 base from V and 11 from J, leaving 14 bases between them. Germline V lookup: CDR1 SEHNR, CDR2 FQNEAQ (reference sequence). The DNA for the CDR3 is TGTGCCAGCAGCTTAGGACAGAACTTCAAGGCTTTCTTT. This translates into CASSLGQNFKAFF.

The chain couples TRBV7-9 to TRBJ2-7; 7 nucleotides line up with TRBD1. This CDR3 region has 15 residues. V lost 6 bases, J lost 2 bases, and 10 bases stayed unmatched. Per the germline V gene, CDR1 is SEHNR and CDR2 is FQNEAQ (reference sequence). CDR3 nucleotide sequence: TGTGCCAGCAGACAAGGGGGCGACAGCGCCTACGAGCAGTACTTC. This sequence encodes CASRQGGDSAYEQYF.

The V and J genes are TRBV4-1 and TRBJ2-1, with 11 bases that match TRBD2. The CDR3 spans 20 residues. V lost 0 bases and J lost 0; bases outside the gene matches: 10. CDR1 and CDR2 (germline): MGHRA, YSYEKL. The CDR3 DNA reads as TGCGCCAGCAGCCAAGAGCCGGGACTAGCGGCGGGGGGCTCCTACAATGAGCAGTTCTTC. Amino acids: CASSQEPGLAAGGSYNEQFF.

V and J are TRBV10-3 and TRBJ2-7, with TRBD1 as a possible D gene (6 bases). Germline CDR1 reads ENHRY; CDR2 reads SYGVKD. Trimming pared 4 bases from V and 5 bases from J, leaving 18 bases between. This CDR3 is built from 15 residues. The CDR3 sequence: CAISGIKGDMNEQYF. CDR3 DNA: TGTGCCATCAGTGGAATAAAGGGGGACATGAACGAGCAGTACTTC.

For the CDR3, the DNA is TGTGCCAGCAGTCCCGGACTAGCGGGGGCGCAGTACTTC. Amino acid sequence: CASSPGLAGAQYF. V gene TRBV12-3 or TRBV12-4 combines with J gene TRBJ2-4, with 13 bases aligning to TRBD2. The CDR3 contains 13 residues. V dropped 5 bases and J dropped 13; count of bases not matched to a gene: 5.

CDR3 in DNA: TGTGCCAGCAGGGCGGGGGAGTGGTCACCCCTCCACTTT. This gives the protein CASRAGEWSPLHF. J is TRBJ1-6 and V is TRBV6-5; tentatively, D is TRBD1 (5 bases). This CDR3 region has 13 residues. V lost 6 bases to trimming and J lost 10 bases, with 13 bases between them. The germline V gene has CDR1 MNHEY and CDR2 SVGAGI.

There are a few counts of this clone. This sequence joins TRBV7-9 and TRBJ2-2; 9 bases are shared with TRBD1. Germline V lookup: CDR1 SEHNR, CDR2 FQNEAQ (reference sequence). This CDR3 region has 15 residues. Germline trimming cut 6 bases from V and 6 bases from J; bases unmatched to any gene: 8. The CDR3 region has the DNA TGTGCCAGCAGTACTGGGGACAGGGCTCCCGGGGAGCTGTTTTTT. It codes for CASSTGDRAPGELFF.

The rearrangement uses TRBV27 and TRBJ1-4; TRBD1 matches 7 bases. The CDR3 contains 14 residues. Germline CDR1 MNHEY, CDR2 SMNVEV (reference sequence). The J segment lost 7 bases and the V segment lost 6 bases, leaving 8 bases of the junction unmatched. CDR3 sequence: CASSPRDRSEKLFF. As DNA, the CDR3 is TGTGCCAGCAGCCCCCGGGACAGAAGTGAAAAACTGTTTTTT.

The V call is TRBV7-9, the J call TRBJ2-5, with 7 bases matching TRBD1. V gave up 4 bases and J gave up 2 bases; unmatched junction bases: 7. The CDR3 covers 15 residues. Per germline, CDR1 SEHNR and CDR2 FQNEAQ (reference sequence). The CDR3 DNA reads TGTGCCAGCAGCTCCGACAGGGCGTTACAAGAGACCCAGTACTTC. The encoded protein is CASSSDRALQETQYF.